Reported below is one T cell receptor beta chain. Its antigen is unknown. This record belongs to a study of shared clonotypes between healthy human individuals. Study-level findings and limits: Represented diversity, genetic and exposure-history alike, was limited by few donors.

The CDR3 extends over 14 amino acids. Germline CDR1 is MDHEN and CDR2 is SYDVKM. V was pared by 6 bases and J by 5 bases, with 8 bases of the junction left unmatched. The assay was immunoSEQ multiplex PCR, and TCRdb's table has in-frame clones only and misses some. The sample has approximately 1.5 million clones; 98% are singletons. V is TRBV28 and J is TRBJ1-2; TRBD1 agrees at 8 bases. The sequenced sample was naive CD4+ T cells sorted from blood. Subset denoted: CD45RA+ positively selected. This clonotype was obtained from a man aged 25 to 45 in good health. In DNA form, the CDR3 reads TGTGCCAGCAGGGGGACAGGTCAGCTTTATGGCTACACCTTC. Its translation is CASRGTGQLYGYTF.